The rows below give T cell receptor beta chains drawn from one sample of a study of cytomegalovirus exposure and HLA in healthy donors. The table came from immunoSEQ multiplex PCR; TCRdb's copy has only in-frame clones and leaves some out. The sample lists more than 90,000 clones; roughly 83% were seen once. Input material: PBMCs. The receptors were sampled from a man in his late teens or twenties in good health and CMV-seronegative. CDR3s include the opening cysteine and the closing phenylalanine or tryptophan. Each record gives: V gene, J gene, CDR3 protein.

v_gene: TRBV18; j_gene: TRBJ1-1; CDR3aa: CASSPPRIRGWDTEAFF
v_gene: TRBV7-2; j_gene: TRBJ2-5; CDR3aa: CASSLTGLVIETQYF
v_gene: TRBV7-8; j_gene: TRBJ1-5; CDR3aa: CASSPQGRTVDSNQPQHF
v_gene: TRBV5-5; j_gene: TRBJ2-7; CDR3aa: CASSLANGVSYEQYF
v_gene: TRBV27; j_gene: TRBJ2-5; CDR3aa: CASSIGQGWETQYF
v_gene: TRBV2; j_gene: TRBJ2-3; CDR3aa: CASSERGLAGATQADTQYF
v_gene: TRBV7-8; j_gene: TRBJ1-5; CDR3aa: CASSSSRQGNQPQHF
v_gene: TRBV19; j_gene: TRBJ1-1; CDR3aa: CASKTRGVNTEAFF
v_gene: TRBV6-1; j_gene: TRBJ2-1; CDR3aa: CASSELGANYNEQFF
v_gene: TRBV30; j_gene: TRBJ1-3; CDR3aa: CAWSVLGAGNTIYF
v_gene: TRBV7-2; j_gene: TRBJ1-5; CDR3aa: CASSPGPGKLDQPQHF
v_gene: TRBV6-5; j_gene: TRBJ2-7; CDR3aa: CASSYEGTGSYEQYF
v_gene: TRBV5-1; j_gene: TRBJ1-2; CDR3aa: CASSFYGGGARDGYTF
v_gene: TRBV27; j_gene: TRBJ2-5; CDR3aa: CASSHSGTTQETQYF
v_gene: TRBV10-3; j_gene: TRBJ2-7; CDR3aa: CAISEGTGAGYEQYF
v_gene: TRBV5-1; j_gene: TRBJ2-3; CDR3aa: CASSLGENGLPSDTQYF
v_gene: TRBV27; j_gene: TRBJ2-3; CDR3aa: CASSSLAGVDTQYF
v_gene: TRBV6-5; j_gene: TRBJ1-1; CDR3aa: CASTLGVNTEAFF
v_gene: TRBV7-9; j_gene: TRBJ2-7; CDR3aa: CASSSYEVSYEQYF
v_gene: TRBV2; j_gene: TRBJ1-1; CDR3aa: CASITGTIGNTEAFF
v_gene: TRBV6-6; j_gene: TRBJ2-7; CDR3aa: CASSSDRASYEQYF
v_gene: TRBV10-1; j_gene: TRBJ2-2; CDR3aa: CASSEGGSVTGELFF
v_gene: TRBV18; j_gene: TRBJ1-2; CDR3aa: CASSNPSDRRYYGYTF
v_gene: TRBV5-5; j_gene: TRBJ2-5; CDR3aa: CASSLTGFQETQYF
v_gene: TRBV5-1; j_gene: TRBJ2-1; CDR3aa: CASRPTGGARGNEQFF
v_gene: TRBV7-9; j_gene: TRBJ1-3; CDR3aa: CASSFRGVLSGNTIYF
v_gene: TRBV6-5; j_gene: TRBJ2-7; CDR3aa: CASSYASRSYEQYF
v_gene: TRBV2; j_gene: TRBJ1-2; CDR3aa: CASSEGQGASGYTF
v_gene: TRBV7-9; j_gene: TRBJ1-4; CDR3aa: CASSLGVGAHEKLFF
v_gene: TRBV14; j_gene: TRBJ1-4; CDR3aa: CASSLSTGGTNEKLFF
v_gene: TRBV4-2; j_gene: TRBJ2-7; CDR3aa: CASSQEDSGSSYEQYF
v_gene: TRBV30; j_gene: TRBJ2-1; CDR3aa: CAWSVGGYNEQFF
v_gene: TRBV21-1; j_gene: TRBJ2-7; CDR3aa: CASSTRTTPYEQYF
v_gene: TRBV30; j_gene: TRBJ2-1; CDR3aa: CAWYLTSRGNEQFF
v_gene: TRBV30; j_gene: TRBJ2-7; CDR3aa: CAWSVGARNEQYF
v_gene: TRBV6-4; j_gene: TRBJ1-5; CDR3aa: CASSDSSQGQPQHF
v_gene: TRBV19; j_gene: TRBJ2-1; CDR3aa: CASRLAGGYNEQFF
v_gene: TRBV7-2; j_gene: TRBJ2-5; CDR3aa: CASRETGILGETQYF
v_gene: TRBV30; j_gene: TRBJ2-7; CDR3aa: CAWSRDILTYEQYF
v_gene: TRBV6-1; j_gene: TRBJ1-4; CDR3aa: CASTGGRWEKLFF
v_gene: TRBV4-2; j_gene: TRBJ2-1; CDR3aa: CASSRLWGQGGADEQFF
v_gene: TRBV7-8; j_gene: TRBJ2-7; CDR3aa: CASSLDPGTSGRPAYEQYF
v_gene: TRBV30; j_gene: TRBJ2-7; CDR3aa: CAWRAASGRSYEQYF
v_gene: TRBV4-2; j_gene: TRBJ2-2; CDR3aa: CASSQERGLAENTGELFF
v_gene: TRBV15; j_gene: TRBJ2-1; CDR3aa: CATSRGSLAGGVDEQFF
v_gene: TRBV10-3; j_gene: TRBJ2-7; CDR3aa: CAISEAGVGYEQYF
v_gene: TRBV7-9; j_gene: TRBJ1-5; CDR3aa: CASSPGSYNQPQHF
v_gene: TRBV9; j_gene: TRBJ1-1; CDR3aa: CASSSDPGMADTEAFF
v_gene: TRBV6-1; j_gene: TRBJ2-1; CDR3aa: CASSGRQGTYNEQFF
v_gene: TRBV9; j_gene: TRBJ1-6; CDR3aa: CASSAGTNNNSPLHF
v_gene: TRBV9; j_gene: TRBJ1-2; CDR3aa: CASSVGSSRVEYGYTF
v_gene: TRBV29-1; j_gene: TRBJ2-2; CDR3aa: CSVWTGRKPGELFF
v_gene: TRBV5-1; j_gene: TRBJ2-1; CDR3aa: CASSPGLAGYNEQFF
v_gene: TRBV6-5; j_gene: TRBJ2-7; CDR3aa: CASSYSAIYEQYF
v_gene: TRBV7-8; j_gene: TRBJ1-2; CDR3aa: CASSLGQSNYGYTF
v_gene: TRBV10-3; j_gene: TRBJ1-6; CDR3aa: CAISVGRELYNSPLHF
v_gene: TRBV4-1; j_gene: TRBJ2-2; CDR3aa: CASSQRLAGVGTGELFF